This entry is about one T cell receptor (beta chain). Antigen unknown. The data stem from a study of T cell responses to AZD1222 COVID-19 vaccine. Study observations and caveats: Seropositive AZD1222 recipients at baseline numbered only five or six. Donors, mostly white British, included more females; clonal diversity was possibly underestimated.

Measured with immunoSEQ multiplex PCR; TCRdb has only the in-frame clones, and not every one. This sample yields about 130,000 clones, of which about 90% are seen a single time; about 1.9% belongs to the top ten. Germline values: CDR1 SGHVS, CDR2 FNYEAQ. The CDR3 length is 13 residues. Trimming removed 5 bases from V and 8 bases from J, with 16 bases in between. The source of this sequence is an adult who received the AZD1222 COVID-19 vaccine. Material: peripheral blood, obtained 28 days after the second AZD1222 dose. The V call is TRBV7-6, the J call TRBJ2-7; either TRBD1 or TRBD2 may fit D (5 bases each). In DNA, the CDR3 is TGTGCCAGCAGCCAGGAGATAGGGACCCAGCAGTACTTC. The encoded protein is CASSQEIGTQQYF.